This entry lists 12 T cell receptor beta chains sequenced from one sample in a study of T cell responses to AZD1222 COVID-19 vaccine (dated by TCRdb to about 2021). Preparation of the library involved the immunoSEQ multiplex PCR assay. TCRdb took this table from immuneACCESS and kept in-frame rearrangements with V and J called. Such tables lack part of the clones; where checked against another copy, unresolved V genes explain under half of the gap, and the rest is unexplained. The sample table records 70,000 to 90,000 clones; about nine tenths of these occur just once. In total, the top ten clones hold 2.4% of the sample. The time point label corresponds to: baseline before first vaccination. The sample consisted of peripheral blood, taken on day 0 of AZD1222 vaccination. The receptors here all came from an adult in good health.

V and J are TRBV6-5 and TRBJ1-3; D unclear. V lost 8 bases to trimming and J lost 0 bases, with 11 bases between them. This CDR3 is built from 14 residues. Germline CDR1 and CDR2: MNHEY and SVGAGI. The CDR3 DNA follows: TGTGCCAGCGGTCAGGATTACTCTGGAAACACCATATATTTT. Translated, it gives CASGQDYSGNTIYF.

The J gene is TRBJ2-7, the V gene TRBV19; D may match TRBD1 or TRBD2 (5 bases each). The ends were cut back, 3 bases at V and 2 bases at J, with 8 bases in the middle. Germline loops: CDR1 LNHDA, CDR2 SQIVND (reference sequence). The CDR3 has 13 residues. CDR3 DNA sequence: TGTGCCAGTAGTATCCCGGGGCCCTACGAGCAGTACTTC. Its translation is CASSIPGPYEQYF.

The chain links TRBV9 to TRBJ2-1; 8 bases fit TRBD1. V lost 1 base, J lost 2 bases, and 2 bases stayed unmatched. CDR1 is SGDLS, CDR2 YYNGEE, per germline. The CDR3 spans 15 residues. The CDR3 bases are TGTGCCAGCAGCGTAAGACAGGGGCCCTACAATGAGCAGTTCTTC. It codes for CASSVRQGPYNEQFF.

This rearrangement joins TRBV10-2 to TRBJ1-4; D gene uncertain. The V gene's germline CDR1 is WSHSY and CDR2 SAAADI. The CDR3 is 11 residues long. The ends were cut back, 6 bases at V and 7 bases at J, with 6 bases in the middle. The CDR3 reads CASRDSEKLFF. For the CDR3, the DNA is TGCGCCAGCAGAGACTCTGAAAAACTGTTTTTT.

The V and J genes are TRBV7-6 and TRBJ2-7; perhaps TRBD2 as D (6 bases). The V end lost 3 bases, the J end lost 4 bases, and 13 bases lay between the germline ends. The CDR3 extends over 14 amino acids. Germline V gene lookup returns CDR1 SGHVS and CDR2 FNYEAQ. CDR3 region: CASSFGGSGYEQYF. CDR3 DNA sequence: TGTGCCAGCAGCTTTGGGGGGTCTGGGTACGAGCAGTACTTC.

V and J are TRBV10-3 and TRBJ1-5, with TRBD1 as a possible D gene (5 bases). V lost 4 bases and J 3 bases, leaving 7 bases between the germline ends. Germline V lookup: CDR1 ENHRY, CDR2 SYGVKD. The CDR3 is made up of 13 amino acids. The CDR3 DNA is TGTGCCATCAGTGGGGACGACAATCAGCCCCAGCATTTT. Its protein product is CAISGDDNQPQHF.

This chain links TRBV30 with TRBJ1-3; no definite D call. The CDR3 covers 13 residues. Germline CDR1 and CDR2: GTSNPN and SVGIG (reference sequence). The V and J ends lost 2 bases and 0 bases respectively, with 5 bases between them. The CDR3 loop reads CAWSSGSGNTIYF. The CDR3 nucleotides are TGTGCCTGGAGTTCGGGCTCTGGAAACACCATATATTTT.

The rearrangement joins TRBV5-1 to TRBJ1-6; no reliable D call. The CDR3 contains 14 residues. V was clipped by 0 bases and J by 7 bases, with 8 bases between them. Germline V gives CDR1 SGHRS, CDR2 YFSETQ. CDR3 loop: CASSLDAENSPLHF. In nucleotides, the CDR3 is TGCGCCAGCAGCTTGGATGCAGAAAATTCACCCCTCCACTTT.

This chain links TRBV19 with TRBJ1-5, with a possible D match to TRBD1 (5 bases). The V end was cut by 0 bases, the J end by 7 bases, with 16 bases between. CDR3 length: 16 residues. CDR1 is LNHDA, CDR2 SQIVND, per germline (reference sequence). CDR3 nucleotides: TGTGCCAGTAGTATAGATCGCAGGGCGGGATTCCAGCCCCAGCATTTT. Translated, it gives CASSIDRRAGFQPQHF.

V and J are TRBV2 and TRBJ1-2; D ambiguous. V gave up 5 bases and J gave up 4 bases, with 5 bases separating them. The germline gives CDR1 SNHLY, CDR2 FYNNEI. The CDR3 totals 11 residues. The CDR3 region is CASSQVYGYTF. As DNA, the CDR3 is TGTGCCAGCAGTCAGGTCTATGGCTACACCTTC.

The V call is TRBV29-1, the J call TRBJ1-6; no clear D gene. Germline CDR1 is SQVTM and CDR2 is ANQGSEA. The CDR3 is made up of 13 amino acids. The germline V and J ends were trimmed by 6 bases and 0 bases, with 6 bases remaining between them. The CDR3: CSVGSSYNSPLHF. CDR3 DNA: TGCAGCGTGGGGAGCTCCTATAATTCACCCCTCCACTTT.

DNA for the CDR3: TGTGCCATCAGTGACGTGGACAGGGGAAATGAAAAACTGTTTTTT. This sequence encodes CAISDVDRGNEKLFF. The genes are TRBV10-3 and TRBJ1-4; 9 nucleotides line up with TRBD1. The V gene's germline CDR1 is ENHRY and CDR2 SYGVKD. The CDR3 has 15 amino acids. J was trimmed by 5 bases and V by 3 bases; bases with no gene match: 4.